This T cell receptor beta chain came from a study of T cells in Graves' hyperthyroidism and ophthalmopathy. What was amplified from RNA transcripts were TCR beta CDR3 regions. Initially, a first-round RT-PCR of the TCR CDR3 employed the HTBI primer set. Each CDR3 protein is one row after TCRdb ran MiXCR on the multiplex PCR reads. The sample lists 300,000 to 450,000 distinct CDR3 sequences, about 14% occurring once. Points from the study as a whole: Among clonotypes expanded in thyroid above 0.001, most were also found in blood.

The CDR3 has 13 residues. In germline, CDR1 is LGHDT, CDR2 YNNKEL (reference sequence). V was trimmed by 0 bases and J by 2 bases, leaving 5 bases between them. This clonotype came up many times. Its antigen is unknown. This TCR came from a woman aged 55-70 years with Graves' hyperthyroidism. The specimen was blood. The rearrangement joins TRBV3-1 to TRBJ2-7; no reliable D call. In DNA form, the CDR3 reads TGTGCCAGCAGCCAAGAGCGCGCCTACGAGCAGTACTTC. It codes for CASSQERAYEQYF.